This TCR beta chain was sequenced in a study of CDR3 diversity in severe acne. Per germline, CDR1 LNHDA and CDR2 SQIVND (reference sequence). This CDR3 has 17 residues. The junction had 11 bases not matched to a gene; V was cut back by 3 bases and J by 4 bases. There are many counts of this clonotype. Via MiXCR, TCRdb re-called the PCR reads, giving one row per CDR3 protein. Of approximately 97,000 distinct CDR3 sequences in the sample, 51% were seen once. The receptor was isolated from a male donor with acne. The rearrangement links TRBV19 to TRBJ1-5, with TRBD1 identical over 8 bases. The specimen was blood. The chain's CDR3 is CASSIVVLGTGNQPQHF. The CDR3 coding sequence is TGTGCCAGTAGTATTGTGGTGCTCGGGACAGGTAATCAGCCCCAGCATTTT.